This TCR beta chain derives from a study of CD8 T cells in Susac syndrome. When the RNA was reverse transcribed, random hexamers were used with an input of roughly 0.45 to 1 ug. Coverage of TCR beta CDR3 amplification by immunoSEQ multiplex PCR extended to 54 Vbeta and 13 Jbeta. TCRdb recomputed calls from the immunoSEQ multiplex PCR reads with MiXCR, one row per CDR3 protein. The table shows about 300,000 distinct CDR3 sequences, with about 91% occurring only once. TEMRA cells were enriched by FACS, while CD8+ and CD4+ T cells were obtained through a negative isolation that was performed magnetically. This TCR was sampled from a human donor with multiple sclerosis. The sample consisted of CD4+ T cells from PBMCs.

For the CDR3, the DNA is TGCGCCAGCAGCCAAGGCCAGCGGGGTGAAAAACTGTTTTTT. It specifies CASSQGQRGEKLFF. The chain employs TRBV4-3 and TRBJ1-4; D is ambiguous. Trimming stripped 1 base from V and 7 bases from J, with 10 bases between. Germline V gene data show CDR1 as LGHNA and CDR2 as YSLEER. This CDR3 contains 14 residues.